The 23 T cell receptor beta chains in this list originate from one sample, sequenced in a study of T cell responses to AZD1222 COVID-19 vaccine. Assay used: immunoSEQ multiplex PCR; TCRdb lists only in-frame clones, some missing. The repertoire consists of 95,000 or so clones, with 70% to 90% occurring once and the leading ten covering less than 3.5%. The sample was peripheral blood, taken on day 0 of AZD1222 vaccination. The receptors stem from an adult in good health.

The CDR3, as DNA: TGTGCCAGCAGCCACGGGGGACAGGGGGCCTATGGCTACACCTTC. It yields the protein CASSHGGQGAYGYTF. The gene calls are TRBV5-5 and TRBJ1-2, with 12 bases that match TRBD1. Per the germline V gene, CDR1 is SGHKS and CDR2 is YYEKEE (reference sequence). V was pared by 4 bases and J by 4 bases, with 5 bases of the junction left unmatched. This CDR3 contains 15 residues.

The chain joins TRBV27 to TRBJ2-6; D unclear. V dropped 5 bases and J dropped 1 base, with 6 bases sitting between them. This CDR3 region has 14 residues. From germline, CDR1 is MNHEY and CDR2 SMNVEV (reference sequence). In DNA form, the CDR3 reads TGTGCCAGCAGTCGGTATTCTGGGGCCAACGTCCTGACTTTC. Protein sequence: CASSRYSGANVLTF.

This sequence joins TRBV21-1 and TRBJ1-1; the table's D call, TRBD1, was not checked against the DNA. TRBV21-1 is given as a pseudogene. This CDR3 has 12 amino acids. Written as DNA, the CDR3 is TGTGCCAGCGGACAGGGGGTCTCTGAAGCTTTCTTT. Translation: CASGQGVSEAFF.

V gene TRBV29-1 combines with J gene TRBJ2-3; 9 bases are a match to TRBD1. There are 13 residues in the CDR3. From germline, CDR1 is SQVTM and CDR2 ANQGSEA. V dropped 8 bases and J dropped 1; count of bases not matched to a gene: 4. CDR3 nucleotide sequence: TGCAGCTCAAGGACAGGGGGCACAGATACGCAGTATTTT. Its protein is CSSRTGGTDTQYF.

V and J are TRBV4-2 and TRBJ1-2; 10 bases are shared with TRBD1. In germline, CDR1 is LGHNA, CDR2 YNFKEQ. The CDR3 totals 14 residues. The J segment lost 5 bases and the V segment lost 4 bases, leaving 4 bases of the junction unmatched. The CDR3 is CASSPSGQGYGYTF. The CDR3 coding sequence is TGTGCCAGCAGCCCTTCGGGACAGGGGTATGGCTACACCTTC.

J is TRBJ1-2 and V is TRBV5-1; D gene uncertain. The CDR3 covers 13 residues. Germline lookup yields CDR1 SGHRS and CDR2 YFSETQ. V was clipped by 5 bases and J by 2 bases, with 10 bases between them. CDR3: CASRIDMNYGYTF. The CDR3 coding sequence is TGCGCCAGCAGAATAGACATGAACTATGGCTACACCTTC.

The V and J genes are TRBV7-8 and TRBJ2-3, with D unresolved. The V end was cut by 10 bases, the J end by 2 bases, with 4 bases between. The CDR3 has 10 amino acids. Germline V gives CDR1 SGHVS, CDR2 FQNEAQ. CDR3 sequence: CATNTDTQYF. CDR3 nucleotides: TGTGCCACCAACACAGATACGCAGTATTTT. Variable domain in full (rest from reference TRBV7-8 and TRBJ2-3): GAGVSQSPRYKVAKRGQDVALRCDPISGHVSLFWYQQALGQGPEFLTYFQNEAQLDKSGLPSDRFFAERPEGSVSTLKIQRTQQEDSAVYLCATNTDTQYFGPGTRLTVL.

This clone appeared once. This chain connects TRBV7-9 to TRBJ2-7, with 12 bases that match TRBD1. In germline, CDR1 is SEHNR, CDR2 FQNEAQ (reference sequence). The CDR3 spans 15 residues. V trimming: 2 bases; J trimming: 4 bases; junction bases outside the gene matches: 3. The CDR3: CASSLLGQGAYEQYF. The CDR3 DNA follows: TGTGCCAGCAGCTTATTGGGACAGGGGGCATACGAGCAGTACTTC.

The V call is TRBV9, the J call TRBJ1-5; tentative D call: TRBD1 (5 bases). The V end lost 4 bases, the J end lost 2 bases, and 13 bases lay between the germline ends. The CDR3 is made up of 15 amino acids. The germline CDR1 and CDR2 sequences are SGDLS and YYNGEE. CDR3 sequence (DNA): TGTGCCAGCAGCCCCCGCCCGGGGGGCAATCAGCCCCAGCATTTT. Encoded protein: CASSPRPGGNQPQHF.

Note on this clone: The identical CDR3 is also encoded by other nucleotide sequences in the sample. The chain links TRBV6-5 to TRBJ1-5; 10 bases are shared with TRBD1. The junction had 4 bases not matched to a gene; V was cut back by 5 bases and J by 3 bases. CDR1 and CDR2 (germline): MNHEY, SVGAGI. The CDR3 extends over 15 amino acids. As DNA, the CDR3 is TGTGCCAGCAGTCCGGGGACAGGGGTCAATCAGCCCCAGCATTTT. Its translation: CASSPGTGVNQPQHF.

This clone was recorded a few times. The chain couples TRBV18 to TRBJ2-7; D is unresolved. V was shortened by 2 bases and J by 6 bases, with 5 bases between the two germline ends. Germline values: CDR1 KGHSH, CDR2 LQKENI. This CDR3 has 11 amino acids. CDR3 DNA: TGTGCCAGCTCACCAAGTGTCGAGCAGTACTTC. Amino acids: CASSPSVEQYF.

This clone was recorded a few times. CDR3 in amino acids: CAIMTGQGGLDNYGYTF. CDR3 sequence (DNA): TGTGCCATCATGACCGGACAGGGGGGTCTGGATAACTATGGCTACACCTTC. The gene calls are TRBV10-3 and TRBJ1-2; 10 nucleotides agree with TRBD1. Germline CDR1 ENHRY, CDR2 SYGVKD. V trimming: 7 bases; J trimming: 1 base; junction bases outside the gene matches: 12. This CDR3 has 17 residues.

V usage is TRBV6-5 and J usage is TRBJ1-6; 10 bases match TRBD1. The CDR3 has 15 amino acids. V gave up 6 bases and J gave up 9 bases; unmatched junction bases: 8. CDR1 is MNHEY and CDR2 is SVGAGI in the germline V gene. Here the CDR3 DNA reads TGTGCCAGCAGAAGAGCCGGGACAGGGGCTTCACCCCTCCACTTT. Translated, it gives CASRRAGTGASPLHF.

The chain recombines TRBV3-1 (or the pseudogene TRBV3-2) with TRBJ2-3; the D gene is possibly TRBD2 (6 bases). There are 16 residues in the CDR3. Per germline, CDR1 LGHDT and CDR2 YNNKEL (reference sequence). V lost 1 base and J 4 bases, leaving 15 bases between the germline ends. The CDR3 is CASSQVGTLGADTQYF. CDR3 DNA sequence: TGTGCCAGCAGCCAAGTCGGGACTTTGGGGGCAGATACGCAGTATTTT.

This chain joins TRBV6-5 and TRBJ1-6; D not certain. V was trimmed by 4 bases and J by 10 bases, leaving 8 bases between them. CDR3 size: 12 residues. Germline CDR1 is MNHEY and CDR2 is SVGAGI. The CDR3 nucleotides read TGTGCCAGCAGTTTACAAGAATCACCCCTCCACTTT. This encodes CASSLQESPLHF.

This clone was detected only a few times. The chain is built from TRBV7-2 and TRBJ1-2, with D tentatively TRBD1 (5 bases). This CDR3 contains 15 residues. Germline loops: CDR1 SGHTA, CDR2 FQGNSA. Trimming removed 0 bases from V and 0 bases from J, with 8 bases in between. CDR3: CASSLAQGANYGYTF. The CDR3 coding sequence is TGTGCCAGCAGCTTAGCCCAGGGTGCTAACTATGGCTACACCTTC.

V usage is TRBV28 and J usage is TRBJ2-3; 9 bases fit TRBD1. Germline V lookup: CDR1 MDHEN, CDR2 SYDVKM. V was pared by 6 bases and J by 4 bases, with 11 bases of the junction left unmatched. The CDR3 totals 16 residues. CDR3 in DNA: TGTGCCAGCAGGCCCTTAGGGGACAGGGTTCCAGATACGCAGTATTTT. Protein sequence: CASRPLGDRVPDTQYF.

The chain carries TRBV24-1 and TRBJ1-2; D unclear. CDR3 length equals 13 residues. Germline V gene sequence: CDR1 KGHDR, CDR2 SFDVKD. Trimming removed 6 bases from V and 4 bases from J, with 11 bases in between. CDR3: CATSKGRSYGYTF. The CDR3 nucleotides are TGTGCCACCAGTAAAGGGCGCTCCTATGGCTACACCTTC.

In its sample, this clone was seen a few times. The chain links TRBV7-9 to TRBJ1-2; D is ambiguous. There are 15 residues in the CDR3. Germline V gives CDR1 SEHNR, CDR2 FQNEAQ (reference sequence). Between the trimmed V and J ends, which lost 3 bases and 0 bases, there was a span of 11 bases. CDR3 region: CASSFRLGSNYGYTF. The CDR3 bases are TGTGCCAGCAGCTTTCGTCTGGGATCTAACTATGGCTACACCTTC.

This chain uses TRBV5-8 with TRBJ1-2; 8 bases fit TRBD1. The CDR3 has 13 amino acids. V lost 4 bases to trimming and J lost 6 bases; unmatched junction nucleotides: 5. Germline V gives CDR1 SGHTS, CDR2 YDEGEE. The CDR3 region has the DNA TGTGCCAGCAGCCTCGGACAGGGAGATGGCTACACCTTC. This encodes CASSLGQGDGYTF.

The gene calls are TRBV7-9 and TRBJ1-6; the D gene is possibly TRBD1 (5 bases). Trimming stripped 5 bases from V and 7 bases from J, with 9 bases between. CDR3 length: 13 amino acids. CDR1 is SEHNR, CDR2 FQNEAQ, per germline (reference sequence). The CDR3 sequence: CASSEEGNSPLHF. The CDR3 DNA reads as TGTGCCAGCAGCGAAGAGGGGAATTCACCCCTCCACTTT.

This rearrangement joins TRBV12-3 or TRBV12-4 to TRBJ1-5; D remains ambiguous. CDR3 length: 13 residues. Trimming took 8 bases from V and 1 from J, leaving 9 bases between them. For the CDR3, the DNA is TGTGCCAGCTCATCAGTGAGCAATCAGCCCCAGCATTTT. It yields the protein CASSSVSNQPQHF.

This rearrangement joins TRBV9 to TRBJ2-3, with 7 bases matching TRBD2. Trimming removed 4 bases from V and 6 bases from J; junction bases left unmatched: 17. The CDR3 is 17 amino acids. Per germline, CDR1 SGDLS and CDR2 YYNGEE. DNA of the CDR3: TGTGCCAGCAGCACCCCTACTCCAACTAGCGACGGTGATACGCAGTATTTT. It translates to CASSTPTPTSDGDTQYF.